The present TCR beta chain was sequenced within a study of blood T cell repertoires in COVID-19. Overall study context: PBMCs, B-cell-depleted T cells, or T cells were the source of the cDNA or gDNA that made up the material.

The table came from immunoSEQ multiplex PCR; TCRdb's copy has only in-frame clones and leaves some out. The table has about 34,000 clones, roughly 80% seen once. The receptor was derived from a man aged 70 or older with COVID-19, enrolled during active disease. Specimen: peripheral blood.

CDR3 nucleotides: TGTGCCAGCAGTTACTCCAGGGACTCCGCTTATGGAAATGAGCAGTTCTTC. Translation gives CASSYSRDSAYGNEQFF. The chain uses TRBV6-2 or TRBV6-3 and TRBJ2-1; D perhaps matches TRBD2 (6 bases). The germline gives CDR1 MNHEY, CDR2 SVGEGT. This CDR3 comprises 17 residues. V lost 0 bases and J lost 7, with 19 bases in between.